What follows is one TCR beta chain and its context. The antigen is not known. This entry comes from a study of cytomegalovirus exposure and HLA in healthy donors. Study conclusions and caveats: Available immune exposure information was restricted to CMV serostatus only. Reportedly, a later analysis found an Asian-associated ancestry cluster had fewer N-insertions than the roughly 630-donor mean. In an earlier analysis, in some 540 donors, most V segments appeared productive either ~87% or ~30% of the time.

PCR amplification relied on 60 Vbeta primers (plus 13 Jbeta primers). Generated by immunoSEQ multiplex PCR, the TCRdb table keeps only in-frame clones and is missing some. The sample holds some 170,000 clones, roughly a tenth seen once. Sequencing was carried out using PBMCs. The clonotype originates from a woman aged 25 to 39 in good health and CMV-seropositive.

This CDR3 is CASSYGQGGSQHF. The CDR3 nucleotides read TGTGCCAGCAGTTATGGACAGGGCGGTTCCCAGCATTTT. The rearrangement uses TRBV6-1 and TRBJ1-5; 8 nucleotides match TRBD1. V lost 5 bases and J lost 11; bases outside the gene matches: 8. Germline values: CDR1 MNHNS, CDR2 SASEGT. The CDR3 is 13 amino acids.